The sample holds many counts of the clone carrying this TCR beta chain. The V end was cut by 5 bases, the J end by 0 bases, with 8 bases between. This CDR3 has 13 amino acids. In germline, CDR1 is MNHEY, CDR2 SMNVEV (reference sequence). The data were taken from a study of molecular identifiers for immune sequencing clone quantification. MiXCR, run by TCRdb on the PCR reads, gives a single entry per CDR3 protein. The sample includes tens of thousands of distinct CDR3 sequences, about 25% seen only once; the top ten take 1.9%. The TCR was taken from a human donor in good health. Some libraries in this study had Jurkat cell RNA spiked in. The source material was naive CD8+ T cells from blood, with Jurkat cell RNA spiked in. Subset described: FACS-sorted CD8+CD4-CCR7+CD45RA+ naive T cells. The V gene is TRBV27, the J gene TRBJ2-7; no reliable D call. Written as DNA, the CDR3 is TGTGCCAGCAGTGCCCAGGTCTCCTACGAGCAGTACTTC. Its protein product is CASSAQVSYEQYF.